This passage covers 13 T cell receptor beta chains from one sample sequenced in a study of control samples from healthy donors and cancer patients. Using immunoSEQ multiplex PCR, the repertoire was profiled, and TCRdb retains in-frame clones only, with some absent. The table has some 80,000 clones, about 90% seen once; the top ten hold around 5.8%. The sequenced sample consisted of blood. All receptors derive from a man aged 50 to 59 in good health.

CDR3 loop: CASSLWTGYEQYF. The CDR3 bases are TGTGCCAGCAGCTTATGGACAGGCTACGAGCAGTACTTC. The genes are TRBV11-2 and TRBJ2-7; TRBD1 matches at 7 bases. CDR3 length equals 13 residues. The ends lost 2 bases at V and 3 bases at J; junction bases unmatched: 1. Per germline, CDR1 SGHAT and CDR2 FQNNGV.

The rearrangement joins TRBV29-1 to TRBJ1-2, with TRBD1 identical over 9 bases. Germline loops: CDR1 SQVTM, CDR2 ANQGSEA. The CDR3 consists of 13 residues. Trimming removed 6 bases from V and 12 bases from J; junction bases left unmatched: 14. CDR3: CSVRMGQGPSHTF. CDR3 sequence (DNA): TGCAGCGTGAGAATGGGACAGGGTCCCTCGCACACCTTC.

As regards this clone: This sample also contains other DNA sequences that code for the same CDR3. This rearrangement joins TRBV18 to TRBJ1-1; unclear D gene. The V end lost 6 bases, the J end lost 1 base, and 12 bases lay between the germline ends. Germline V gene data show CDR1 as KGHSH and CDR2 as LQKENI. The length of the CDR3 is 14 residues. CDR3 sequence: CASSPPGRNTEAFF. The CDR3 bases are TGTGCCAGCTCCCCCCCTGGCAGGAACACTGAAGCTTTCTTT.

The chain uses TRBV5-4 and TRBJ2-7; 7 bases line up with TRBD2. J was trimmed by 4 bases and V by 0 bases; bases with no gene match: 4. The CDR3 extends over 14 amino acids. Germline V gives CDR1 SGHNT, CDR2 YYREEE (reference sequence). CDR3 in DNA: TGTGCCAGCAGCTTGGAGGCTAGCGGATACGAGCAGTACTTC. Translation gives CASSLEASGYEQYF. The full variable domain, in which reference TRBV5-4 and TRBJ2-7 provide the parts outside the CDR3, is ETGVTQSPTHLIKTRGQQVTLRCSSQSGHNTVSWYQQALGQGPQFIFQYYREEENGRGNFPPRFSGLQFPNYSSELNVNALELDDSALYLCASSLEASGYEQYFGPGTRLTVT.

This CDR3 is CASSTRQMSIYGYTF. CDR3 DNA sequence: TGTGCCAGTAGTACACGCCAGATGTCCATCTATGGCTACACCTTC. The rearrangement joins TRBV19 to TRBJ1-2; no clear D. V was pared by 4 bases and J by 4 bases, with 16 bases between. Germline-derived CDR1 and CDR2 are LNHDA and SQIVND (reference sequence). The CDR3 runs 15 residues.

This clone was seen once. The CDR3 region has the DNA TGTGCCAGCTCCCCTGATCGCTTAGGGGGGGCCAAAAACATTCAGTACTTC. Protein: CASSPDRLGGAKNIQYF. This chain joins TRBV18 and TRBJ2-4; tentatively, D is TRBD1 or TRBD2 (6 bases each). Germline lookup yields CDR1 KGHSH and CDR2 LQKENI. Trimming removed 6 bases from V and 1 base from J, with 19 bases in between. The CDR3 spans 17 residues.

This chain joins TRBV11-3 and TRBJ2-1; D is uncertain. Per the germline V gene, CDR1 is SGHNT and CDR2 is YENEEA. CDR3 size: 13 residues. V was shortened by 5 bases and J by 3 bases, with 8 bases between the two germline ends. The CDR3 protein is CASSARNYNEQFF. For the CDR3, the DNA is TGTGCCAGCAGCGCTCGAAACTACAATGAGCAGTTCTTC.

The chain employs TRBV12-3 or TRBV12-4 and TRBJ1-2; possibly TRBD1 for D (5 bases). This CDR3 has 13 residues. V was cut by 1 base and J by 6 bases, with 9 bases left in between. CDR3 sequence (DNA): TGTGCCAGCAGTTTAGGGACAAGAAATGGCTACACCTTC. Residues: CASSLGTRNGYTF.

The chain uses TRBV27 and TRBJ2-1; 8 bases align to TRBD2. Looked up from germline, CDR1 is MNHEY and CDR2 is SMNVEV (reference sequence). The V and J ends lost 2 bases and 1 base, in that order; junction bases with no gene match: 1. This CDR3 contains 15 residues. CDR3: CASSLAGGSYNEQFF. CDR3 coding DNA: TGTGCCAGCAGTTTAGCGGGGGGTTCCTACAATGAGCAGTTCTTC.

V is TRBV30 and J is TRBJ1-4, with a possible D match to TRBD1 (6 bases). The CDR3 runs 14 residues. V lost 2 bases to trimming and J lost 4 bases, with 11 bases between them. CDR1 and CDR2 from the germline V gene are GTSNPN and SVGIG (reference sequence). In DNA, the CDR3 is TGTGCCTGGAGTTCACAGGGACTTAATGAAAAACTGTTTTTT. Protein product: CAWSSQGLNEKLFF.

On this clone itself: Other nucleotide sequences in the sample specify the same CDR3. The chain employs TRBV5-1 and TRBJ1-6; 8 nucleotides line up with TRBD1. The CDR3 covers 15 residues. CDR1 SGHRS and CDR2 YFSETQ come from the germline V gene. The V gene end was trimmed by 4 bases and the J gene end by 8 bases; junction bases not matched to a gene: 8. CDR3 in amino acids: CASSIRTGSDSPLHF. The CDR3 DNA is TGCGCCAGCAGCATCCGGACAGGGAGCGATTCACCCCTCCACTTT. The variable domain in full, with the rest retrieved from reference TRBV5-1 and TRBJ1-6, is KAGVTQTPRYLIKTRGQQVTLSCSPISGHRSVSWYQQTPGQGLQFLFEYFSETQRNKGNFPGRFSGRQFSNSRSEMNVSTLELGDSALYLCASSIRTGSDSPLHFGNGTRLTVT.

The chain combines TRBV28 with TRBJ2-1; tentative D call: TRBD2 (5 bases). V was shortened by 6 bases and J by 6 bases, with 15 bases between the two germline ends. Germline V gene data show CDR1 as MDHEN and CDR2 as SYDVKM. The CDR3 is 14 residues long. CDR3 protein: CASSRPRSGNEQFF. Written as DNA, the CDR3 is TGTGCCAGCAGCCGCCCTAGGAGCGGCAATGAGCAGTTCTTC.

The chain joins TRBV27 to TRBJ1-2; D remains ambiguous. Trimming stripped 4 bases from V and 4 bases from J, with 7 bases between. The CDR3 consists of 12 residues. Germline lookup yields CDR1 MNHEY and CDR2 SMNVEV (reference sequence). CDR3 nucleotide sequence: TGTGCCAGCAGTTCAGGTAGCTATGGCTACACCTTC. Translated, it gives CASSSGSYGYTF.